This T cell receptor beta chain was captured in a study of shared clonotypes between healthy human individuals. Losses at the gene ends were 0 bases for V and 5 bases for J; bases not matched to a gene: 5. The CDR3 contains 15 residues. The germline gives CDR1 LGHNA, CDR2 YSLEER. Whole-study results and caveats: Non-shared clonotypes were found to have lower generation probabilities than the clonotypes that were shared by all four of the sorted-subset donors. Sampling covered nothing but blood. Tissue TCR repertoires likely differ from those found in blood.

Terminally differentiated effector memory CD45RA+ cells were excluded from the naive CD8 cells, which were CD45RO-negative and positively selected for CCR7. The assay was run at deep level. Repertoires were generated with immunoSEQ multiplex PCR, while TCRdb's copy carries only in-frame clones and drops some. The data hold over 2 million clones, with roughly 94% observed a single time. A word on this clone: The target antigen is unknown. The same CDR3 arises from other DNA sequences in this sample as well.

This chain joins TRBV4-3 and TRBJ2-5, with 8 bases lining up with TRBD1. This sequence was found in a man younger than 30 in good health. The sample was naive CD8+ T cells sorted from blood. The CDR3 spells CASSQDRTGRETQYF. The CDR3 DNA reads TGCGCCAGCAGCCAAGATCGGACAGGGAGGGAGACCCAGTACTTC.